This entry lists 17 T cell receptor beta chains sequenced from one sample in a study of blood T cell repertoires in COVID-19. This table comes from immunoSEQ multiplex PCR, and its TCRdb copy is limited to in-frame clones, with some not included. The sample contains 220,000 or so clones, around 82% of which appear only once. Sequences were obtained from peripheral blood. The receptors shown here come from a woman between 25 and 40 years old who had recovered from COVID-19.

The V call is TRBV5-1, the J call TRBJ2-5, with a possible D match to TRBD1 (6 bases). CDR1 is SGHRS and CDR2 is YFSETQ in the germline V gene. V was clipped by 4 bases and J by 5 bases, with 21 bases between them. This CDR3 has 16 amino acids. The CDR3 nucleotides are TGCGCCAGCAGCCAGAGACAGGCCACCTTGGGGGAGACCCAGTACTTC. Its translation: CASSQRQATLGETQYF.

V and J are TRBV7-3 and TRBJ2-1; a weak D match, TRBD2 (6 bases). V was pared by 5 bases and J by 5 bases, with 10 bases between. Germline V gene data show CDR1 as SGHTA and CDR2 as FQGTGA. The CDR3 loop spans 13 amino acids. The CDR3, as DNA: TGTGCCAGCAGCCGGGACTCTCACAATGAGCAGTTCTTC. As protein: CASSRDSHNEQFF. The full variable domain, in which reference TRBV7-3 and TRBJ2-1 provide the parts outside the CDR3, is GAGVSQTPSNKVTEKGKYVELRCDPISGHTALYWYRQSLGQGPEFLIYFQGTGAADDSGLPNDRFFAVRPEGSVSTLKIQRTERGDSAVYLCASSRDSHNEQFFGPGTRLTVL.

V is TRBV5-1 and J is TRBJ2-5, with D hard to call. The germline V and J ends were trimmed by 2 bases and 8 bases, with 7 bases remaining between them. The CDR3 covers 11 residues. Germline V CDR1 and CDR2: SGHRS, YFSETQ. CDR3: CASSFLRTQYF. The CDR3 coding sequence is TGCGCCAGCAGCTTCCTCCGTACCCAGTACTTC.

The chain uses TRBV10-3 and TRBJ2-2; 11 bases map to TRBD2. The trim removed 6 bases at V and 0 bases at J, leaving 6 bases unmatched. The CDR3 has 17 amino acids. Germline V gene sequence: CDR1 ENHRY, CDR2 SYGVKD. Here the CDR3 DNA reads TGTGCCATCAGCGACAGACTAGCGGGAACGAACACCGGGGAGCTGTTTTTT. It yields the protein CAISDRLAGTNTGELFF.

The chain uses TRBV2 and TRBJ1-1; D is uncertain. V dropped 4 bases and J dropped 2 bases, with 14 bases sitting between them. Germline CDR1 reads SNHLY; CDR2 reads FYNNEI. The CDR3 is made up of 15 amino acids. The CDR3 sequence is CASSASPGVNTEAFF. CDR3 coding DNA: TGTGCCAGCAGTGCCTCCCCCGGGGTAAACACTGAAGCTTTCTTT.

This clone was recorded once. The chain carries TRBV28 and TRBJ1-2; the D gene is possibly TRBD1 (5 bases). Germline lookup yields CDR1 MDHEN and CDR2 SYDVKM. V was trimmed by 6 bases and J by 4 bases, leaving 15 bases between them. This CDR3 is built from 14 residues. The CDR3 region has the DNA TGTGCCAGCAGCCCTAGACAGATGATCTATGGCTACACCTTC. Translated: CASSPRQMIYGYTF.

The rearrangement links TRBV5-1 to TRBJ2-7; TRBD2 is a possible D gene (5 bases). CDR3 length: 15 amino acids. V dropped 3 bases and J dropped 0 bases, with 13 bases sitting between them. Germline V gene sequence: CDR1 SGHRS, CDR2 YFSETQ. DNA for the CDR3: TGCGCCAGCAGCTGGGCGGGTCCGAGCTCCTACGAGCAGTACTTC. Its protein product is CASSWAGPSSYEQYF.

The rearrangement links TRBV7-3 to TRBJ2-5, with D perhaps matching TRBD2 (6 bases). V dropped 2 bases and J dropped 5 bases, with 15 bases sitting between them. The V gene's germline CDR1 is SGHTA and CDR2 FQGTGA. The CDR3 sequence is 15 residues long. CDR3 sequence: CASSLAAGWAETQYF. In DNA, the CDR3 is TGTGCCAGCAGCTTAGCCGCGGGATGGGCGGAGACCCAGTACTTC.

The chain joins TRBV19 to TRBJ2-1, with TRBD2 matching over 7 bases. The V segment lost 1 base and the J segment 5 bases; nucleotides outside the gene matches: 11. The CDR3 is made up of 17 amino acids. Germline V gene data show CDR1 as LNHDA and CDR2 as SQIVND (reference sequence). CDR3 bases: TGTGCCAGTAGTATAGGTCGGTGGCTAGCGGAAAACAATGAGCAGTTCTTC. It yields the protein CASSIGRWLAENNEQFF.

This chain uses TRBV28 with TRBJ1-2; TRBD1 matches 7 bases. Germline CDR1 MDHEN, CDR2 SYDVKM. This CDR3 has 13 residues. The V gene end was trimmed by 2 bases and the J gene end by 8 bases; junction bases not matched to a gene: 5. The CDR3 coding sequence is TGTGCCAGCAGTTTAGTAGGGGGCTGGGGCTACACCTTC. It translates to CASSLVGGWGYTF.

J is TRBJ1-1 and V is TRBV28; unclear D gene. This CDR3 is built from 15 residues. Germline V gene lookup returns CDR1 MDHEN and CDR2 SYDVKM. V was trimmed by 6 bases and J by 3 bases, leaving 17 bases between them. CDR3 in DNA: TGTGCCAGCAGCCAGACGAGGCCCCTCGACACTGAAGCTTTCTTT. It specifies CASSQTRPLDTEAFF.

V gene TRBV11-2 combines with J gene TRBJ1-2; 8 nucleotides align to TRBD1. Germline assignment: CDR1 SGHAT and CDR2 FQNNGV. Unmatched junction bases numbered 6, after V lost 4 bases and J lost 2 bases. CDR3 length: 15 amino acids. The CDR3 DNA is TGTGCCAGCAGCTCAGTCACAGGGGGGAACTATGGCTACACCTTC. This codes for CASSSVTGGNYGYTF.

This sequence joins TRBV27 and TRBJ2-4; 9 bases match TRBD1. Germline values: CDR1 MNHEY, CDR2 SMNVEV (reference sequence). Trimming cost V 4 bases and J 1 base; bases outside gene matches: 11. The CDR3 has 18 amino acids. The CDR3 protein is CASSSYSGTGSAKNIQYF. The CDR3 DNA follows: TGTGCCAGCAGTTCGTACTCCGGGACAGGGTCGGCCAAAAACATTCAGTACTTC.

The chain has TRBV7-8 and TRBJ2-1; 7 bases map to TRBD1. The CDR3 contains 15 residues. CDR1 is SGHVS and CDR2 is FQNEAQ in the germline V gene. J lost 7 bases, V lost 0 bases, and 6 bases had no gene match. Here the CDR3 DNA reads TGTGCCAGCAGCTTAGCGGGGCGACAGGGAAATGAGCAGTTCTTC. Its protein product is CASSLAGRQGNEQFF.

This clone has a handful of counts. The chain uses TRBV5-4 and TRBJ2-3, with TRBD2 matching 9 bases. The length of the CDR3 is 16 residues. The trim removed 4 bases at V and 2 bases at J, leaving 8 bases unmatched. CDR1 is SGHNT and CDR2 is YYREEE in the germline V gene (reference sequence). The CDR3 reads CASSARLAADTDTQYF. In DNA form, the CDR3 reads TGTGCCAGCAGCGCCCGACTAGCGGCGGACACAGATACGCAGTATTTT.

V is TRBV7-2 and J is TRBJ1-2; no firm D call. The CDR3 contains 12 residues. The V and J ends lost 5 bases and 8 bases respectively, with 12 bases between them. CDR1 is SGHTA and CDR2 is FQGNSA in the germline V gene. The CDR3 reads CASSPRTRGYTF. The CDR3, as DNA: TGTGCCAGCAGCCCCCGTACGAGGGGCTACACCTTC. Filled out from reference TRBV7-2 and TRBJ1-2, the complete variable domain reads GAGVSQSPSNKVTEKGKDVELRCDPISGHTALYWYRQSLGQGLEFLIYFQGNSAPDKSGLPSDRFSAERTGGSVSTLTIQRTQQEDSAVYLCASSPRTRGYTFGSGTRLTVV.

This clone was counted at least ten times. The rearrangement uses TRBV6-5 and TRBJ2-1; a weak D match, TRBD2 (6 bases). CDR1 is MNHEY, CDR2 SVGAGI, per germline. Trimming removed 6 bases from V and 6 bases from J, with 12 bases in between. This CDR3 is built from 13 residues. The CDR3 DNA sequence: TGTGCCAGCAGGAACGGGAGAGGCAATGAGCAGTTCTTC. It codes for CASRNGRGNEQFF.